This record looks at one TCR beta chain sequence and its context. Its antigen is currently unknown. Unique molecular identifiers were carried by the TCR beta cDNA libraries. From approximately 1 to 10 million T cells, 500,000 or so cDNA molecules were obtained. Each CDR3 protein gets one entry after TCRdb re-called the PCR reads with MiXCR. Here the sample spans roughly 620,000 distinct CDR3 sequences, roughly two fifths being singletons. The sample originates from a study of post-analysis software for immune sequencing data. Looked up from germline, CDR1 is SEHNR and CDR2 is FQNEAQ (reference sequence). This CDR3 is built from 15 residues. Broader study findings: Those with multiple sclerosis, the patient group, showed significantly lower normalized Chao1 diversity than controls. Among a handful of TRBV segments more frequent in patients than controls were TRBV5-6, TRBV5-1 and TRBV20-1. By F measure, strong co-clustering occurred among samples prepared in the same batch.

This sequence joins TRBV7-9 and TRBJ2-5; 7 bases line up with TRBD1. The DNA end is a closer match to TRBJ2-7, so the J assignment may be wrong. Sequencing was carried out using blood. This TCR came from a girl between 5 and 17 years old with multiple sclerosis. This CDR3 reads CASSTTTGFLYEQYF. The DNA of the CDR3 is TGTGCCAGCAGCACTACGACAGGGTTCCTCTACGAGCAGTACTTC.